One and the same sample provided the 17 T cell receptor beta chains below, sequenced in a study of OX40 agonist ivuxolimab in advanced cancers. Libraries were prepared by immunoSEQ multiplex PCR; TCRdb keeps only in-frame clonotypes and omits some of them. The sample holds tens of thousands of clones; more than 65% are singletons and the top ten take more than 4%. Material: CD4+ or CD8+ T cells sorted from blood, obtained in a trial of the OX40 agonist ivuxolimab. The receptors were sampled from an adult with an advanced solid tumor such as melanoma, head and neck, liver or kidney cancer.

Judged by abundance, this clone is medium-sized (0.01 to 0.1%). The CDR3 coding sequence is TGTGCCAGCAGCCAAGAAGAGGGAGACACCGGGGAGCTGTTTTTT. Residues: CASSQEEGDTGELFF. The chain combines TRBV4-2 with TRBJ2-2, with a possible D match to TRBD2 (5 bases). Trimming took off 0 bases at V and 3 bases at J, with 8 bases between the two ends. CDR3 length: 15 residues. CDR1 and CDR2 (germline): LGHNA, YNFKEQ.

The J gene is TRBJ2-1, the V gene TRBV7-9; D unclear. Germline CDR1 and CDR2: SEHNR and FQNEAQ (reference sequence). Between the trimmed V and J ends, which lost 1 base and 0 bases, there was a span of 13 bases. There are 17 residues in the CDR3. The CDR3 DNA follows: TGTGCCAGCAGCTTAGATATGGTCGTAGACTCCTACAATGAGCAGTTCTTC. It codes for CASSLDMVVDSYNEQFF.

The J gene is TRBJ1-3, the V gene TRBV7-2; D call uncertain. This CDR3 is built from 14 residues. CDR1 is SGHTA, CDR2 FQGNSA, per germline. Between the trimmed V and J ends, which lost 7 bases and 0 bases, there was a span of 10 bases. CDR3 sequence reads: CASTFWSSGNTIYF. CDR3 in DNA: TGTGCCAGCACTTTTTGGAGCTCTGGAAACACCATATATTTT.

The chain links TRBV18 to TRBJ2-1; TRBD2 might be the D (7 bases). V lost 5 bases to trimming and J lost 8 bases, with 22 bases between them. The CDR3 runs to 16 residues. Germline V gene data show CDR1 as KGHSH and CDR2 as LQKENI. The DNA for the CDR3 is TGTGCCAGCTCATACGTAGGAGGGGGGGCCATGGATGAGCAGTTCTTC. Protein product: CASSYVGGGAMDEQFF.

The sample holds one count of this clone. V usage is TRBV9 and J usage is TRBJ2-1, with D possibly TRBD2 on 6 matching bases. Germline V gene sequence: CDR1 SGDLS, CDR2 YYNGEE. There are 15 residues in the CDR3. The V end lost 4 bases, the J end lost 9 bases, and 20 bases lay between the germline ends. Here the CDR3 reads CASSRRGLLTGEQFF. The CDR3 DNA sequence: TGTGCCAGCAGCAGGAGGGGACTGCTAACAGGTGAGCAGTTCTTC.

The chain links TRBV25-1 to TRBJ1-6; D uncertain. This CDR3 comprises 12 residues. Germline V gene lookup returns CDR1 MGHDK and CDR2 SYGVNS. V shed 8 bases and J shed 7 bases, with 9 bases lying between them. CDR3 loop: CASADLNSPLHF. In DNA, the CDR3 is TGTGCCAGCGCTGACCTGAATTCACCCCTCCACTTT. Together with reference TRBV25-1 and TRBJ1-6, the CDR3 gives the full variable domain: EADIYQTPRYLVIGTGKKITLECSQTMGHDKMYWYQQDPGMELHLIHYSYGVNSTEKGDLSSESTVSRIRTEHFPLTLESARPSHTSQYLCASADLNSPLHFGNGTRLTVT.

The rearrangement links TRBV11-2 to TRBJ1-1; D unresolved. In germline, CDR1 is SGHAT, CDR2 FQNNGV. The CDR3 is 11 amino acids. Trimming pared 5 bases from V and 5 bases from J, leaving 6 bases between. CDR3 amino acids: CASSPRTEAFF. The CDR3 region has the DNA TGTGCCAGCAGCCCACGGACTGAAGCTTTCTTT.

The gene calls are TRBV10-3 and TRBJ2-7; the match to TRBD1 covers 7 bases. The germline V gene has CDR1 ENHRY and CDR2 SYGVKD. After removal of 3 bases from V and 1 base from J, the junction contained 3 bases not matched to a gene. The CDR3 has 14 amino acids. DNA for the CDR3: TGTGCCATCAGTGAAGGGGGCTGGTCCTACGAGCAGTACTTC. Residues: CAISEGGWSYEQYF.

The genes are TRBV20-1 and TRBJ1-1; D ambiguous. Trimming removed 5 bases at V and 5 bases at J, with 9 bases between. The CDR3 sequence is 11 residues long. Germline lookup yields CDR1 DFQATT and CDR2 SNEGSKA (reference sequence). In DNA form, the CDR3 reads TGCAGTGCTCTCATCGGGACTGAAGCTTTCTTT. Its protein product is CSALIGTEAFF.

The gene calls are TRBV2 and TRBJ2-4; a weak D match, TRBD2 (6 bases). The CDR3 has 15 amino acids. V was clipped by 1 base and J by 3 bases, with 10 bases between them. Germline CDR1 is SNHLY and CDR2 is FYNNEI. The CDR3: CASSEERAYKNIQYF. The CDR3 DNA reads TGTGCCAGCAGTGAAGAGCGGGCGTACAAAAACATTCAGTACTTC.

The CDR3 nucleotides read TGTGCCAGCAGTGGTAATAGCGGGAGGGCAAATGAGCAGTTCTTC. Encoded protein: CASSGNSGRANEQFF. This chain links TRBV2 with TRBJ2-1, with 11 bases aligning to TRBD2. CDR1 and CDR2 (germline): SNHLY, FYNNEI. V shed 4 bases and J 7 bases; nucleotides not matched to a gene: 6. The length of the CDR3 is 15 residues.

The chain joins TRBV6-1 to TRBJ2-7, with 8 bases matching TRBD1. CDR1 and CDR2 from the germline V gene are MNHNS and SASEGT. This CDR3 region has 15 residues. Losses at the gene ends were 4 bases for V and 2 bases for J; bases not matched to a gene: 7. The CDR3: CASSAGGQGAYEQYF. CDR3 nucleotide sequence: TGTGCCAGCAGTGCAGGGGGCCAGGGGGCCTACGAGCAGTACTTC.

This chain uses TRBV2 with TRBJ1-1, with TRBD1 matching over 7 bases. After removal of 6 bases from V and 1 base from J, the junction contained 2 bases not matched to a gene. This CDR3 is built from 13 residues. Germline V CDR1 and CDR2: SNHLY, FYNNEI. CDR3 protein: CASRGDRNTEAFF. Here the CDR3 DNA reads TGTGCCAGCAGGGGGGACAGGAACACTGAAGCTTTCTTT.

The chain uses TRBV11-3 and TRBJ1-1, with D tentatively TRBD1 (5 bases). The CDR3 is 14 residues long. Trimming took off 4 bases at V and 8 bases at J, with 17 bases between the two ends. Germline V lookup: CDR1 SGHNT, CDR2 YENEEA. The CDR3 protein is CASSSPRIPGEAFF. The CDR3 nucleotides are TGTGCCAGCAGCTCCCCCCGGATCCCAGGGGAAGCTTTCTTT. Using reference TRBV11-3 and TRBJ1-1 for the parts outside the CDR3, the full variable domain is EAGVVQSPRYKIIEKKQPVAFWCNPISGHNTLYWYLQNLGQGPELLIRYENEEAVDDSQLPKDRFSAERLKGVDSTLKIQPAELGDSAVYLCASSSPRIPGEAFFGQGTRLTVV.

The chain is built from TRBV27 and TRBJ1-2; D possibly corresponds to TRBD1 (6 bases). The germline V gene encodes CDR1 MNHEY and CDR2 SMNVEV (reference sequence). V shed 5 bases and J shed 7 bases, with 11 bases lying between them. The CDR3 totals 12 residues. The CDR3 spells CASSLTGIGYTF. The CDR3 nucleotides are TGTGCCAGCAGTCTGACAGGAATTGGCTACACCTTC.

This chain links TRBV2 with TRBJ2-5, with unresolved D. The CDR3 extends over 11 amino acids. Germline V gene data show CDR1 as SNHLY and CDR2 as FYNNEI. Trimming removed 6 bases from V and 4 bases from J, with 6 bases in between. The CDR3 region has the DNA TGTGCCAGCAGGGTAGTAGAGACCCAGTACTTC. It specifies CASRVVETQYF.

The V and J genes are TRBV19 and TRBJ1-3, with D possibly being TRBD1 (5 bases). V dropped 10 bases and J dropped 0 bases, with 13 bases sitting between them. The CDR3 sequence is 14 residues long. Per germline, CDR1 LNHDA and CDR2 SQIVND (reference sequence). The CDR3, as DNA: TGTGCCACCATCTCCGGGGGCTCTGGAAACACCATATATTTT. Its translation: CATISGGSGNTIYF.